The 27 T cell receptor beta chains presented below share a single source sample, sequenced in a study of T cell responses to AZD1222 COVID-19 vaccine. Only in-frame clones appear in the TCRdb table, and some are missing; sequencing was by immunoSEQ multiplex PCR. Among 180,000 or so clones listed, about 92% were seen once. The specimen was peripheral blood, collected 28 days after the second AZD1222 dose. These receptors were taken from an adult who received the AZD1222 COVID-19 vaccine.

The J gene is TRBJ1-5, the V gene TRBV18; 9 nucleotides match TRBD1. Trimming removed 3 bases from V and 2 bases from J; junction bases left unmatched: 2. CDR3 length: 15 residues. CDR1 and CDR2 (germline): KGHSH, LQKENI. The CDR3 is CASSPTGGGNQPQHF. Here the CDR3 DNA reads TGTGCCAGCTCACCGACAGGGGGAGGCAATCAGCCCCAGCATTTT.

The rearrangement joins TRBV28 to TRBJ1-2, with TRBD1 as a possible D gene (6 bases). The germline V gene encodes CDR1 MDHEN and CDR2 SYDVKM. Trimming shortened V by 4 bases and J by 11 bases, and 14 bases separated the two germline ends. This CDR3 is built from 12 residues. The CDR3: CASSSTGRVYTF. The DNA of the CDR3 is TGTGCCAGCAGTTCTACAGGGAGAGTTTACACCTTC.

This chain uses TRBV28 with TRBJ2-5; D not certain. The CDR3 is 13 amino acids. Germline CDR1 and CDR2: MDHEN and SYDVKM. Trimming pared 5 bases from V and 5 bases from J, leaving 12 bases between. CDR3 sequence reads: CASSPLVRETQYF. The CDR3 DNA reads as TGTGCCAGCAGTCCTCTAGTTCGGGAGACCCAGTACTTC.

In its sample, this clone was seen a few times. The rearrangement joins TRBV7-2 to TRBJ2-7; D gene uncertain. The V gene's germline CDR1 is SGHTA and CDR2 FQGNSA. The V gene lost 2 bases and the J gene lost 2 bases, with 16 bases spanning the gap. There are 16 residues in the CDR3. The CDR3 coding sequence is TGTGCCAGCAGCTTACGGGCACAAACACCTGCCTACGAGCAGTACTTC. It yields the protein CASSLRAQTPAYEQYF.

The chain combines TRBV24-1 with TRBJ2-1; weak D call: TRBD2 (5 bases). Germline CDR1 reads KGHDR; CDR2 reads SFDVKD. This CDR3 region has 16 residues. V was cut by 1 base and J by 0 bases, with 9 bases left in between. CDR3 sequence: CATSDFGRSSYNEQFF. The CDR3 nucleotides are TGTGCCACCAGTGATTTTGGGAGAAGCTCCTACAATGAGCAGTTCTTC.

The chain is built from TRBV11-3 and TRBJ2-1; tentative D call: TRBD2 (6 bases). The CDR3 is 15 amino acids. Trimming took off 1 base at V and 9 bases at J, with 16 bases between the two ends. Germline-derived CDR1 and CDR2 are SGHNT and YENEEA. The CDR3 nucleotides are TGTGCCAGCAGCTTAGGGGGGACCCCCGGGGGTGAGCAGTTCTTC. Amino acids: CASSLGGTPGGEQFF. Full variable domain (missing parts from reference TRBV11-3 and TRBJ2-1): EAGVVQSPRYKIIEKKQPVAFWCNPISGHNTLYWYLQNLGQGPELLIRYENEEAVDDSQLPKDRFSAERLKGVDSTLKIQPAELGDSAVYLCASSLGGTPGGEQFFGPGTRLTVL.

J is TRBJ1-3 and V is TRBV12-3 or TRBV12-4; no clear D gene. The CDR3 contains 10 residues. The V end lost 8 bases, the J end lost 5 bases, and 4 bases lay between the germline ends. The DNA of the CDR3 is TGTGCCAGCTTCAGAAACACCATATATTTT. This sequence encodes CASFRNTIYF.

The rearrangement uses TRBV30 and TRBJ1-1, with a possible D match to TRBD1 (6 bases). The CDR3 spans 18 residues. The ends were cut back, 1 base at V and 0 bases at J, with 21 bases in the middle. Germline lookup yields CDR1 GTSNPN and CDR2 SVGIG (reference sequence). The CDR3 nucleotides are TGTGCCTGGAGTGCCGGACAGCGAACACATCTCATGAACACTGAAGCTTTCTTT. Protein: CAWSAGQRTHLMNTEAFF.

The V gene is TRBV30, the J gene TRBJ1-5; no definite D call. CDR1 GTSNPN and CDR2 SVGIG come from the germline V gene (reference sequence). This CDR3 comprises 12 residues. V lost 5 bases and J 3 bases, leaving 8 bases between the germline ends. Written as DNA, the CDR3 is TGTGCCTGGGATCAGAACAATCAGCCCCAGCATTTT. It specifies CAWDQNNQPQHF.

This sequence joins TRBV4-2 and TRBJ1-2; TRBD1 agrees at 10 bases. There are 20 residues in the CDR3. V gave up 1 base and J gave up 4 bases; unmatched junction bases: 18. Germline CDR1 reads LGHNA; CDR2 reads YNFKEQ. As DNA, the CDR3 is TGTGCCAGCAGCCAAGTTTTTCTTGTGACAGGGGGCGGTTGGGTCTATGGCTACACCTTC. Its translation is CASSQVFLVTGGGWVYGYTF.

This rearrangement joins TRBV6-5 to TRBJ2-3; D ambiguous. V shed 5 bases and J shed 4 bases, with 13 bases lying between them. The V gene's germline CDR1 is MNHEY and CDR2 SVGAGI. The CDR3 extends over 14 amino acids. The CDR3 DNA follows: TGTGCCAGCAGTCCCTCCTCCGGGCCAGATACGCAGTATTTT. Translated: CASSPSSGPDTQYF.

CDR3 in amino acids: CASSYLGTSGKETQYF. The DNA of the CDR3 is TGTGCCAGCAGTTATCTCGGGACTAGCGGTAAAGAGACCCAGTACTTC. The J gene is TRBJ2-5, the V gene TRBV6-2 or TRBV6-3; TRBD2 agrees at 11 bases. Germline V gives CDR1 MNHEY, CDR2 SVGEGT. CDR3 length: 16 residues. V was clipped by 3 bases and J by 3 bases; unmatched bases: 6.

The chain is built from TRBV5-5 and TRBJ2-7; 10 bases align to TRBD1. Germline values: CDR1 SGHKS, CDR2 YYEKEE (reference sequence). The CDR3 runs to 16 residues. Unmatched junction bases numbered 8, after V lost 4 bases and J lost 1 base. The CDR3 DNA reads TGTGCCAGCAGCGTGGGACAGGGGTATGGGTCCTACGAGCAGTACTTC. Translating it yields CASSVGQGYGSYEQYF.

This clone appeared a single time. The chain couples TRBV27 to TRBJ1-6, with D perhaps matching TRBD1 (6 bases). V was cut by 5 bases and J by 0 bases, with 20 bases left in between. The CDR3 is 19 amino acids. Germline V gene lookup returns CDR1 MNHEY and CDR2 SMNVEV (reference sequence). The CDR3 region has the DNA TGTGCCAGCAGTCCCCAGAACAGGGTTTATAGCTCCTATAATTCACCCCTCCACTTT. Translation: CASSPQNRVYSSYNSPLHF.

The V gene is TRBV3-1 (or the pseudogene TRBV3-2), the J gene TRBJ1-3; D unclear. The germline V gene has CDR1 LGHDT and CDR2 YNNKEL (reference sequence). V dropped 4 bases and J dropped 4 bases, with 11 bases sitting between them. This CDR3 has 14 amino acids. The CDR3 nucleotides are TGTGCCAGCAGCCCACCCCCCTCCGGAAACACCATATATTTT. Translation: CASSPPPSGNTIYF.

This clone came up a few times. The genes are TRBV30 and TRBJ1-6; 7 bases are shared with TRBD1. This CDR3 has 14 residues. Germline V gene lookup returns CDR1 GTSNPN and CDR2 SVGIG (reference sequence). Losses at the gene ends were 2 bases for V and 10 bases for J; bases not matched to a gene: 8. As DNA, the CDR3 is TGTGCCTGGAGTTCCGGCAGGGGGAGATCACCCCTCCACTTT. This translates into CAWSSGRGRSPLHF. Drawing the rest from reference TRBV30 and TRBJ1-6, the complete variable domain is SQTIHQWPATLVQPVGSPLSLECTVEGTSNPNLYWYRQAAGRGLQLLFYSVGIGQISSEVPQNLSASRPQDRQFILSSKKLLLSDSGFYLCAWSSGRGRSPLHFGNGTRLTVT.

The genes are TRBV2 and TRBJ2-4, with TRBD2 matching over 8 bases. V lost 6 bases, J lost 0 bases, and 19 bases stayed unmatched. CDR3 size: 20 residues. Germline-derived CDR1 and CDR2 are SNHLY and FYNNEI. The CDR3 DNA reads TGTGCCAGCAGCACACCTTTGGCCGGGGGGGCCCAAGTAGCCAAAAACATTCAGTACTTC. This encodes CASSTPLAGGAQVAKNIQYF.

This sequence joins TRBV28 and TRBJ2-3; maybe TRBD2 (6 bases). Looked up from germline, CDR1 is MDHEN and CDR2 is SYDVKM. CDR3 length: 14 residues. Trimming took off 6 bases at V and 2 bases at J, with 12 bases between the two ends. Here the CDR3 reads CASSRTSFTDTQYF. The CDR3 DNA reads TGTGCCAGCAGCCGAACTAGCTTCACAGATACGCAGTATTTT. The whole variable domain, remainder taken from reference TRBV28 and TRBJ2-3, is DVKVTQSSRYLVKRTGEKVFLECVQDMDHENMFWYRQDPGLGLRLIYFSYDVKMKEKGDIPEGYSVSREKKERFSLILESASTNQTSMYLCASSRTSFTDTQYFGPGTRLTVL.

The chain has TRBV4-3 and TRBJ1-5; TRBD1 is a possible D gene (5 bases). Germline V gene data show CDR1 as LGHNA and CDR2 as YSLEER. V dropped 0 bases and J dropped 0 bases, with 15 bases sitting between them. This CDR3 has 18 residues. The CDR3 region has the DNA TGCGCCAGCAGCCAAGATGTCGGTGGGGGGTATAGCAATCAGCCCCAGCATTTT. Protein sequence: CASSQDVGGGYSNQPQHF.

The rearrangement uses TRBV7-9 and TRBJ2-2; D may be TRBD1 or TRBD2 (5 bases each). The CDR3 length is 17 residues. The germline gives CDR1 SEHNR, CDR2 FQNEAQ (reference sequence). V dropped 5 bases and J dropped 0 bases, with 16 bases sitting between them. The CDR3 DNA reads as TGTGCCAGCAGCGCAGTTCGGGACGGAACGAACACCGGGGAGCTGTTTTTT. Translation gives CASSAVRDGTNTGELFF.

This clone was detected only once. CDR3 loop: CASGLVVGGTGMDYGYTF. DNA of the CDR3: TGTGCTAGTGGTTTGGTAGTGGGGGGGACAGGGATGGACTATGGCTACACCTTC. The rearrangement links TRBV12-5 to TRBJ1-2; 9 bases are shared with TRBD1. The V gene end was trimmed by 0 bases and the J gene end by 3 bases; junction bases not matched to a gene: 11. CDR1 is LGHNT, CDR2 FRNRAP, per germline. This CDR3 is 18 amino acids long.

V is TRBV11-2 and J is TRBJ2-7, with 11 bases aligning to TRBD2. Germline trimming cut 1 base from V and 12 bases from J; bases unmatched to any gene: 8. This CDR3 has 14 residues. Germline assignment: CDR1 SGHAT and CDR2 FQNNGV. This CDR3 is CASSLVLTSGTPYF. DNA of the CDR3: TGTGCCAGCAGCTTAGTCCTGACTAGCGGGACCCCGTACTTC. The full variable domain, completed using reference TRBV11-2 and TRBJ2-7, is EAGVAQSPRYKIIEKRQSVAFWCNPISGHATLYWYQQILGQGPKLLIQFQNNGVVDDSQLPKDRFSAERLKGVDSTLKIQPAKLEDSAVYLCASSLVLTSGTPYFGPGTRLTVT.

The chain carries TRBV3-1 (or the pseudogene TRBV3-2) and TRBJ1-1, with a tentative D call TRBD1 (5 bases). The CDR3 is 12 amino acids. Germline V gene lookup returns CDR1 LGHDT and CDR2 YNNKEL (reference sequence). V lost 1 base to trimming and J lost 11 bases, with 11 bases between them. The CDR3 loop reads CASSQGVGAAFF. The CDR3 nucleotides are TGTGCCAGCAGCCAAGGTGTAGGGGCCGCTTTCTTT.

CDR3 DNA sequence: TGTGCCAGCAGCTTGGGGGGAGAAACCTCCTACGAGCAGTACTTC. Its translation: CASSLGGETSYEQYF. J is TRBJ2-7 and V is TRBV5-4; D is perhaps TRBD2 (5 bases). The V and J ends lost 0 bases and 0 bases respectively, with 10 bases between them. The germline CDR1 and CDR2 sequences are SGHNT and YYREEE (reference sequence). The CDR3 runs to 15 residues.

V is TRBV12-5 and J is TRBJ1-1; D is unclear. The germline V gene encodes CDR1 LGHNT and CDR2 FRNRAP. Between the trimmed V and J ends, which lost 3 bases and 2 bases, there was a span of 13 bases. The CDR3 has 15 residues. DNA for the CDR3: TGTGCTAGTGGTTTTTTGTTAGAGATAAACACTGAAGCTTTCTTT. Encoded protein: CASGFLLEINTEAFF.

The CDR3 reads CASSTSSFAGELFF. In DNA form, the CDR3 reads TGTGCCAGCTCAACAAGCAGTTTCGCCGGGGAGCTGTTTTTT. V gene TRBV18 combines with J gene TRBJ2-2; D is unclear. The length of the CDR3 is 14 residues. Germline-derived CDR1 and CDR2 are KGHSH and LQKENI. V was cut by 5 bases and J by 6 bases, with 13 bases left in between.

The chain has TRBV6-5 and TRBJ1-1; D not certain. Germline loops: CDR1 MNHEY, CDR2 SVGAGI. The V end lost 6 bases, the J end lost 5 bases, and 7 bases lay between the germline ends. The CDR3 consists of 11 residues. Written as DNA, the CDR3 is TGTGCCAGCAGGAAGGTGACTGAAGCTTTCTTT. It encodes CASRKVTEAFF.